A single count supports the clone carrying this TCR beta chain. These data come from a study of TIL therapy for anti-PD-1-resistant metastatic lung cancer. Time point here: pre-treatment sample, taken before nivolumab and TIL therapy. Most excised metastases sampled were pleural nodules or supraclavicular lymph nodes. Progressing patients received lymphodepletion, expanded TIL infusion and IL-2. Germline loops: CDR1 SGHAT, CDR2 FQNNGV. CDR3 size: 14 residues. Trimming took off 5 bases at V and 6 bases at J, with 17 bases between the two ends. Sequencing used immunoSEQ v3. The repertoire was sequenced with immunoSEQ multiplex PCR; TCRdb's copy has only in-frame clones and lacks some. The sample lists 8,000 to 9,500 clones; 76% were seen once.

The chain couples TRBV11-2 to TRBJ2-7; D not certain. The sequence was collected from a person aged 25-85 years with non-small cell lung cancer. The sequencing used tumor tissue, collected at baseline. Here the CDR3 reads CASSLTQRPSEQYF. CDR3 nucleotide sequence: TGTGCCAGCAGCCTCACACAGCGCCCATCCGAGCAGTACTTC.